This entry lists 9 T cell receptor beta chains sequenced from one sample in a study of blood T cell repertoires in COVID-19. The data were produced by immunoSEQ multiplex PCR, yet TCRdb's version contains in-frame clones alone and is incomplete. Of approximately 440,000 clones in the sample, about 90% were seen once. Sequenced input: PBMCs or T cells enriched from blood (not recorded which). The receptors derive from a man aged 18 to 30 who had recovered from COVID-19.

This sequence joins TRBV5-6 and TRBJ1-2; D is unresolved. V was cut by 3 bases and J by 8 bases, with 20 bases left in between. Germline CDR1 reads SGHDT; CDR2 reads YYEEEE. The CDR3 contains 15 residues. This CDR3 is CASSYLSGSLLGYTF. Written as DNA, the CDR3 is TGTGCCAGCAGCTATTTAAGTGGGAGTTTACTCGGCTACACCTTC.

The chain carries TRBV19 and TRBJ1-2; D might be TRBD1 (5 bases). The CDR3 runs to 14 residues. The germline V and J ends were trimmed by 4 bases and 3 bases, with 12 bases remaining between them. CDR1 LNHDA and CDR2 SQIVND come from the germline V gene (reference sequence). CDR3 DNA sequence: TGTGCCAGTAGTACCACAGACAGCCACTATGGCTACACCTTC. Protein: CASSTTDSHYGYTF.

The chain carries TRBV28 and TRBJ1-2; unclear D gene. CDR1 MDHEN and CDR2 SYDVKM come from the germline V gene. Trimming shortened V by 6 bases and J by 5 bases, and 7 bases separated the two germline ends. The CDR3 length is 11 residues. This CDR3 reads CASRAEYGYTF. In DNA form, the CDR3 reads TGTGCCAGCAGGGCGGAATATGGCTACACCTTC.

The DNA of the CDR3 is TGTGCCAGCAGTGTGGTACAGGGCTACGAGCAGTACTTC. It is translated as CASSVVQGYEQYF. This chain uses TRBV2 with TRBJ2-7; possible D gene TRBD1, 6 bases. Germline lookup yields CDR1 SNHLY and CDR2 FYNNEI. CDR3 size: 13 residues. Trimming pared 4 bases from V and 3 bases from J, leaving 10 bases between.

V usage is TRBV24-1 and J usage is TRBJ2-7; D perhaps matches TRBD1 (5 bases). The V gene lost 0 bases and the J gene lost 0 bases, with 8 bases spanning the gap. Germline values: CDR1 KGHDR, CDR2 SFDVKD. The CDR3 loop spans 15 amino acids. The chain's CDR3 is CATSDLQGSSYEQYF. The CDR3 DNA reads TGTGCCACCAGTGATTTGCAGGGCAGCTCCTACGAGCAGTACTTC.

This chain uses TRBV7-8 with TRBJ2-5; 11 nucleotides line up with TRBD2. V shed 4 bases, J shed 3 bases, and the junction held 4 bases outside the gene matches. The CDR3 has 15 residues. Germline V gene sequence: CDR1 SGHVS, CDR2 FQNEAQ. In DNA, the CDR3 is TGTGCCAGCAGCTGGGGACTAGCGGAAAAAGAGACCCAGTACTTC. Translation: CASSWGLAEKETQYF. The entire variable domain, with the rest obtained from reference TRBV7-8 and TRBJ2-5, is as follows: GAGVSQSPRYKVAKRGQDVALRCDPISGHVSLFWYQQALGQGPEFLTYFQNEAQLDKSGLPSDRFFAERPEGSVSTLKIQRTQQEDSAVYLCASSWGLAEKETQYFGPGTRLLVL.

This clone was seen a single time. The rearrangement joins TRBV15 to TRBJ1-4; TRBD1 is a possible D gene (6 bases). The length of the CDR3 is 15 residues. V lost 3 bases, J lost 11 bases, and 19 bases lay in between. Germline V gene data show CDR1 as LNHNV and CDR2 as YYDKDF (reference sequence). The DNA of the CDR3 is TGTGCCACCAGCAGTGGGGGCCTGGCAGGCGGGAAACTGTTTTTT. Its protein product is CATSSGGLAGGKLFF.

The chain links TRBV11-2 to TRBJ1-2; D is perhaps TRBD1 (5 bases). The V and J ends lost 5 bases and 2 bases respectively, with 15 bases between them. This CDR3 is built from 15 residues. Germline V gene lookup returns CDR1 SGHAT and CDR2 FQNNGV. The CDR3 coding sequence is TGTGCCAGCAGCCCCGAGTTTGGGGGGAACTATGGCTACACCTTC. This encodes CASSPEFGGNYGYTF. The full variable domain, in which reference TRBV11-2 and TRBJ1-2 provide the parts outside the CDR3, is EAGVAQSPRYKIIEKRQSVAFWCNPISGHATLYWYQQILGQGPKLLIQFQNNGVVDDSQLPKDRFSAERLKGVDSTLKIQPAKLEDSAVYLCASSPEFGGNYGYTFGSGTRLTVV.

This clone was observed a single time. This rearrangement joins TRBV10-2 to TRBJ2-2; tentative D call: TRBD1 (5 bases). Germline V gene sequence: CDR1 WSHSY, CDR2 SAAADI. CDR3 length: 15 residues. The germline V and J ends were trimmed by 0 bases and 7 bases, with 12 bases remaining between them. CDR3: CASSESGPAGGELFF. The CDR3 DNA is TGCGCCAGCAGTGAGTCGGGGCCGGCCGGCGGGGAGCTGTTTTTT.